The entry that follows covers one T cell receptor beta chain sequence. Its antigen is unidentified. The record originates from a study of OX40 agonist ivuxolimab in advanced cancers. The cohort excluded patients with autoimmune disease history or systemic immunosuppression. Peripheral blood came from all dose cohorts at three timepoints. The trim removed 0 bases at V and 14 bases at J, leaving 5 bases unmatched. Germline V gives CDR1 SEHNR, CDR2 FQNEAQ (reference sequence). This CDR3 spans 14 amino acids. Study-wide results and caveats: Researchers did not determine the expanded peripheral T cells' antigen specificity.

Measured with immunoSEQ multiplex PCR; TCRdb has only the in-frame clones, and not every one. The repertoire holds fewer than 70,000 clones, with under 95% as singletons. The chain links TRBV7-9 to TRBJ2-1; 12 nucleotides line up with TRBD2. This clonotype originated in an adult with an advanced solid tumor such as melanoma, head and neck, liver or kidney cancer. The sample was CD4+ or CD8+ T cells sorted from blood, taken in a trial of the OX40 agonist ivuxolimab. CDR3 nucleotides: TGTGCCAGCAGCTTAGCCCTAGCGGGAGGGCCGGAGTTCTTC. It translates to CASSLALAGGPEFF.